The T cell receptor (beta chain) described here comes from a study of CD8 T cells in ankylosing spondylitis. Notes on the study in general: Disease-associated clones were CD8+ and fairly uncommon in peripheral blood. Both synovial fluid and blood in reactive arthritis had previously been reported to carry some motif variants. Clones tied to disease were said to be significantly enriched in matched ankylosing spondylitis synovial fluid.

This clonotype was seen ten or more times. Its antigen remains unknown. Germline assignment: CDR1 LGHNA and CDR2 YNFKEQ. The CDR3 spans 15 residues. V gave up 0 bases and J gave up 5 bases; unmatched junction bases: 1. Libraries for TCR beta were made by quantitative 5'-RACE with molecular barcodes. TCRdb re-derived calls from the 5' RACE reads in MiXCR, one entry per CDR3 protein. Of just over 150,000 distinct CDR3 sequences in the sample, approximately 16% are singletons; the top ten hold roughly 7.7%. The chain employs TRBV4-2 and TRBJ2-1, with 10 bases fitting TRBD2. The origin of this receptor is a male donor with ankylosing spondylitis or in good health (not recorded which). Sample: blood, either unsorted or a sorted T cell fraction (not recorded which). DNA for the CDR3: TGTGCCAGCAGCCAAGAAGGGACTAGCGACAATGAGCAGTTCTTC. Residues: CASSQEGTSDNEQFF.